A single sample gave rise to the 20 T cell receptor beta chains below, sequenced in a study of blood T cell repertoires in COVID-19 (dated by TCRdb to the early 2020s). Library preparation used the immunoSEQ multiplex PCR assay. Not all clones reach the TCRdb copy of this immuneACCESS table, which keeps in-frame sequences only. Checked studies attribute under half of the gap to unresolved V genes and leave the rest unexplained. For this sample there are approximately 250,000 clones; 84% appear just once. In total, the top ten clones hold approximately 9% of the sample. The specimen was peripheral blood. All receptors come from a human donor in a cohort sampled during active COVID-19.

The V and J genes are TRBV11-2 and TRBJ1-1, with 9 bases fitting TRBD1. Germline V lookup: CDR1 SGHAT, CDR2 FQNNGV. Trimming at V came to 5 bases and at J to 3 bases, leaving 13 bases not matched to a gene. The CDR3 is 17 residues long. In DNA form, the CDR3 reads TGTGCCAGCAGCAATAGGGGACAGGGCGGTAAAGACACTGAAGCTTTCTTT. This sequence encodes CASSNRGQGGKDTEAFF. Looking up the rest from reference TRBV11-2 and TRBJ1-1 gives the full variable domain: EAGVAQSPRYKIIEKRQSVAFWCNPISGHATLYWYQQILGQGPKLLIQFQNNGVVDDSQLPKDRFSAERLKGVDSTLKIQPAKLEDSAVYLCASSNRGQGGKDTEAFFGQGTRLTVV.

This clone was detected a few times. V gene TRBV29-1 combines with J gene TRBJ1-2; the D gene is possibly TRBD1 (6 bases). With 3 bases removed from V and 8 bases from J, the gap between germline ends came to 19 bases. The V gene's germline CDR1 is SQVTM and CDR2 ANQGSEA. This CDR3 comprises 14 residues. DNA for the CDR3: TGCAGCGTTGAGATCGGATTACAGGGCGGAGGCTACACCTTC. Residues: CSVEIGLQGGGYTF.

The rearrangement joins TRBV5-6 to TRBJ2-7, with D possibly TRBD1 on 7 matching bases. V was shortened by 2 bases and J by 5 bases, with 20 bases between the two germline ends. CDR3 size: 16 residues. Germline-derived CDR1 and CDR2 are SGHDT and YYEEEE. The chain's CDR3 is CASSFFFGGGLNEQYF. The CDR3, as DNA: TGTGCCAGCAGCTTTTTTTTCGGAGGGGGCCTGAACGAGCAGTACTTC.

The rearrangement uses TRBV19 and TRBJ1-1; 7 bases line up with TRBD1. Germline trimming cut 5 bases from V and 0 bases from J; bases unmatched to any gene: 15. Germline loops: CDR1 LNHDA, CDR2 SQIVND (reference sequence). CDR3 length: 18 amino acids. The CDR3 is CASSLRQGANPMNTEAFF. In nucleotides, the CDR3 is TGTGCCAGTAGTCTCCGACAGGGAGCCAATCCCATGAACACTGAAGCTTTCTTT.

This chain uses TRBV5-1 with TRBJ1-5; no clear D gene. With 0 bases removed from V and 2 bases from J, the gap between germline ends came to 12 bases. The V gene's germline CDR1 is SGHRS and CDR2 YFSETQ. This CDR3 is built from 16 residues. The chain's CDR3 is CASSLEGGNRNQPQHF. The CDR3 coding sequence is TGCGCCAGCAGCTTGGAAGGAGGGAACCGCAATCAGCCCCAGCATTTT. The full variable domain, completed using reference TRBV5-1 and TRBJ1-5, is KAGVTQTPRYLIKTRGQQVTLSCSPISGHRSVSWYQQTPGQGLQFLFEYFSETQRNKGNFPGRFSGRQFSNSRSEMNVSTLELGDSALYLCASSLEGGNRNQPQHFGDGTRLSIL.

This clone has only a few counts. The chain links TRBV6-5 to TRBJ1-6; no clear D. V was trimmed by 10 bases and J by 7 bases, leaving 14 bases between them. Germline CDR1 reads MNHEY; CDR2 reads SVGAGI. The CDR3 is made up of 13 amino acids. The CDR3 DNA reads as TGTGCCACCAACAGAAAAAGGAATTCACCCCTCCACTTT. This codes for CATNRKRNSPLHF.

The chain joins TRBV4-3 to TRBJ2-7; 9 positions match TRBD1. Germline lookup yields CDR1 LGHNA and CDR2 YSLEER. The CDR3 totals 13 residues. V shed 6 bases and J 3 bases; nucleotides not matched to a gene: 3. The CDR3 region has the DNA TGCGCCAGCAGTTCGGACAGGGGCTACGAGCAGTACTTC. Its protein is CASSSDRGYEQYF.

J is TRBJ2-4 and V is TRBV7-2; D not resolved. V lost 7 bases and J lost 9, with 19 bases in between. The CDR3 runs to 14 residues. CDR1 SGHTA and CDR2 FQGNSA come from the germline V gene. The CDR3 DNA reads as TGTGCCAGCACCTTTTCCGTGGTAGAGGCCATTCAGTACTTC. Translating gives CASTFSVVEAIQYF.

The V gene is TRBV19, the J gene TRBJ1-1; D is ambiguous. Trimming took 3 bases from V and 11 from J, leaving 10 bases between them. The CDR3 consists of 11 residues. From germline, CDR1 is LNHDA and CDR2 SQIVND (reference sequence). In DNA, the CDR3 is TGTGCCAGTAGTATGGGCTCGCGCGCTTTCTTT. Encoded protein: CASSMGSRAFF.

The genes are TRBV6-1 and TRBJ2-7, with 12 bases identical to TRBD2. With V trimmed by 1 base and J by 0 bases, 1 base remained unmatched. The CDR3 runs to 16 residues. CDR1 and CDR2 from the germline V gene are MNHNS and SASEGT. CDR3 region: CASSEETSGSSYEQYF. The CDR3 DNA reads as TGTGCCAGCAGTGAAGAGACTAGCGGGAGCTCCTACGAGCAGTACTTC.

V is TRBV25-1 and J is TRBJ1-6; no definite D call. Trimming pared 0 bases from V and 10 bases from J, leaving 7 bases between. This CDR3 is 13 amino acids long. Germline V lookup: CDR1 MGHDK, CDR2 SYGVNS. The CDR3 region is CASSEYPVSPLHF. CDR3 DNA: TGTGCCAGCAGTGAATACCCCGTCTCACCCCTCCACTTT.

This sequence joins TRBV25-1 and TRBJ2-1; TRBD1 agrees at 10 bases. The ends lost 8 bases at V and 7 bases at J; junction bases unmatched: 5. This CDR3 is 13 amino acids long. The V gene's germline CDR1 is MGHDK and CDR2 SYGVNS. The CDR3 protein is CASLGTGDNEQFF. In DNA form, the CDR3 reads TGTGCCAGCCTCGGGACAGGGGATAATGAGCAGTTCTTC. Based on the CDR3 plus reference TRBV25-1 and TRBJ2-1, the full variable domain is EADIYQTPRYLVIGTGKKITLECSQTMGHDKMYWYQQDPGMELHLIHYSYGVNSTEKGDLSSESTVSRIRTEHFPLTLESARPSHTSQYLCASLGTGDNEQFFGPGTRLTVL.

The chain joins TRBV10-1 to TRBJ2-5, with D unresolved. This CDR3 is 13 amino acids long. Germline V gene data show CDR1 as WNHNN and CDR2 as SYGVQD (reference sequence). V was cut by 0 bases and J by 5 bases, with 7 bases left in between. The CDR3 DNA is TGCGCCAGCAGTGAGTCCCAAATTGAGACCCAGTACTTC. Translating gives CASSESQIETQYF.

The chain joins TRBV9 to TRBJ2-7, with TRBD2 as a possible D gene (6 bases). The CDR3 loop spans 15 amino acids. Trimming cost V 0 bases and J 0 bases, with 10 bases left between them. The germline V gene has CDR1 SGDLS and CDR2 YYNGEE. The CDR3 DNA follows: TGTGCCAGCAGCGTAGGCCTAGCGAACTCCTACGAGCAGTACTTC. It encodes CASSVGLANSYEQYF.

This chain joins TRBV3-1 (or the pseudogene TRBV3-2) and TRBJ2-7; 16 bases line up with TRBD2. V dropped 4 bases and J dropped 6; count of bases not matched to a gene: 6. The germline V gene has CDR1 LGHDT and CDR2 YNNKEL (reference sequence). The CDR3 loop spans 16 amino acids. The DNA for the CDR3 is TGTGCCAGCAGCCTGGGGACTAGCGGGAGGGCCGTCGAGCAGTACTTC. Residues: CASSLGTSGRAVEQYF.

The chain links TRBV19 to TRBJ1-2, with 10 positions matching TRBD1. Germline V CDR1 and CDR2: LNHDA, SQIVND (reference sequence). The CDR3 extends over 15 amino acids. Trimming at V came to 1 base and at J to 5 bases, leaving 4 bases not matched to a gene. DNA for the CDR3: TGTGCCAGTAGTATAGTGCAGGGACAGGGGTATGGCTACACCTTC. Protein: CASSIVQGQGYGYTF. Complete variable domain (other parts from reference TRBV19 and TRBJ1-2): DGGITQSPKYLFRKEGQNVTLSCEQNLNHDAMYWYRQDPGQGLRLIYYSQIVNDFQKGDIAEGYSVSREKKESFPLTVTSAQKNPTAFYLCASSIVQGQGYGYTFGSGTRLTVV.

J is TRBJ1-3 and V is TRBV28; 7 nucleotides line up with TRBD1. CDR1 is MDHEN, CDR2 SYDVKM, per germline. The length of the CDR3 is 16 residues. With V trimmed by 3 bases and J by 3 bases, 8 bases remained unmatched. The CDR3 bases are TGTGCCAGCAGTTTCTTCGACAGGGCGAGTGGAAACACCATATATTTT. Translating it yields CASSFFDRASGNTIYF.

This clone was seen only a few times. The chain couples TRBV5-1 to TRBJ2-1; 8 positions agree with TRBD2. This CDR3 has 15 amino acids. V shed 0 bases, J shed 2 bases, and the junction held 1 base outside the gene matches. CDR1 and CDR2 from the germline V gene are SGHRS and YFSETQ. CDR3 residues: CASSLEAGAYNEQFF. CDR3 DNA sequence: TGCGCCAGCAGCTTGGAAGCGGGAGCCTACAATGAGCAGTTCTTC.

This clone appeared a few times. The rearrangement uses TRBV3-1 (or the pseudogene TRBV3-2) and TRBJ1-3; the match to TRBD1 covers 10 bases. The germline CDR1 and CDR2 sequences are LGHDT and YNNKEL (reference sequence). The CDR3 sequence is 15 residues long. V lost 4 bases to trimming and J lost 4 bases; unmatched junction nucleotides: 4. This chain's CDR3 is CASSLRQGAGNTIYF. In DNA, the CDR3 is TGTGCCAGCAGCCTGAGACAGGGGGCAGGAAACACCATATATTTT.

The CDR3 region has the DNA TGTGCCAGCAGCTTTAGAAATATATGGTCAAACTACAATGAGCAGTTCTTC. This translates into CASSFRNIWSNYNEQFF. The chain links TRBV7-2 to TRBJ2-1; no firm D call. The germline V gene has CDR1 SGHTA and CDR2 FQGNSA. The length of the CDR3 is 17 residues. Trimming took 3 bases from V and 3 from J, leaving 18 bases between them.